Listed here is a single T cell receptor beta chain. This clone's antigen is unknown. No much larger clone is present one base from it, and per-base qualities are unavailable. What this sample's time point label stands for: baseline before first vaccination. Vaccinee samples were obtained from the UK trials COV001 and COV002, which included a single-blind randomized controlled phase 2/3 trial of AZD1222 (ChAdOx1 nCoV-19) in healthy adults. For TCRbeta chain sequencing, PBMC samples from trial participants were taken at day 0 and at day 28 after the second dose. The CDR3 regions of human TCRbeta chains were subjected to immunosequencing. In the source study's methods: Repertoire TCRs were checked for matches against a reference library of SARS-CoV-2-specific TCRs that had been generated using the MIRA antigen-specificity platform. Breadth meant the fraction of unique TCRs that were SARS-CoV-2-associated, whereas depth meant the fraction of total T cells that were SARS-CoV-2-associated. Using the MIRA data, each spike-specific TCR was mapped to the spike region that the TCR reacts to and placed in a CD4 or CD8 class. Log10-transformed breadth and depth values were compared by one-way ANOVA with Sidak's multiple comparisons tests. Drawn from immuneACCESS, this table holds only the in-frame rearrangements with V and J called that TCRdb kept. Clones are partly lost; checked studies trace under half to an unresolved V gene and leave the rest unexplained. Clone size and the V and J calls come from that table; the DNA yielded D and trimming. The sample table contains about 150,000 clones; only one count was recorded for about 93% of them. The ten largest clones capture about 3.7% of the sample.

CDR1 and CDR2 are read off the germline V gene as WSHSY and SAAADI. Trimming removed 4 bases from V and 2 bases from J; the gene matches leave 5 bases unexplained. Including the terminal cysteine and phenylalanine, the CDR3 comprises 15 residues. Only the CDR3 DNA stays, 45 bases, in frame from base 1. The record originates from a study of T cell responses to AZD1222 COVID-19 vaccine (dated by TCRdb to the early 2020s). About the investigation overall: AZD1222 recipients whose second dose came at about 4 weeks and those whose second dose came at about 12 weeks were combined into one group, since spike-specific TCR depth and breadth did not differ between the two schedules. A total of 233 trial participants underwent TCR sequencing, of whom 207 received two doses of AZD1222 and about 25 received two doses of the MenACWY control vaccine. Enrollment into the trials was organized by age into subgroups of 18-55, 56-69 and 70-plus years, and those subgroups contained about 160, 30 and 59 TCR-sequenced participants, respectively.

What the study reported, not specific to this receptor: Participants were mostly white British, with more females than males. The authors suggested clonal diversity may have been underestimated. The vaccine-associated CD4 TCRs covered the entire spike protein, and the dominant responses fell in regions 160-218 and 743-854. Spike-specific TCR breadth and depth rose significantly after two AZD1222 doses compared with day 0 and with MenACWY recipients. Epitopes outside the regions mutated in the B.1.351 and B.1.1.7 variants were reportedly recognized by nearly half of the unique spike-specific TCRs. Conclusions about previously exposed vaccinees are limited, since just a handful of AZD1222 recipients were seropositive for SARS-CoV-2 at baseline. Because no samples from the day 14 peak response were available, repertoires could be characterized only after the peak T cell response. The 56-69-year group was small, and its depth increase did not reach significance, likely because of low power.

Material: peripheral blood, obtained on day 0 of AZD1222 vaccination. The origin of this receptor is an adult in good health. Rearrangement joined TRBV10-2 to TRBJ2-7; 10 central bases correspond to TRBD1. The CDR3 protein: CASSVPGQGTYEQYF. The DNA sequence follows: TGCGCCAGCAGTGTGCCGGGACAGGGGACCTACGAGCAGTACTTC.